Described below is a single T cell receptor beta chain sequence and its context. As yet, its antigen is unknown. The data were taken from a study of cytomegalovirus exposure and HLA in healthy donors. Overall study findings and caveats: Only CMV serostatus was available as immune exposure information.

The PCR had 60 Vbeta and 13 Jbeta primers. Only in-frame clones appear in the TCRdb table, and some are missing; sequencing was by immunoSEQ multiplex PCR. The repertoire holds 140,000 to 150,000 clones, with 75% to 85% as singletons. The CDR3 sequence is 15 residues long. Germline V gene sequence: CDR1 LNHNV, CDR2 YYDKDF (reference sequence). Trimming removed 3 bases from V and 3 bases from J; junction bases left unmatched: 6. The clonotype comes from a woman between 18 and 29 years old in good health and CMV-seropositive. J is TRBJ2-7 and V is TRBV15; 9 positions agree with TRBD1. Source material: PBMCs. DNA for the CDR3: TGTGCCACCAGCAGGACCCCGGGACAGGGCTACGAGCAGTACTTC. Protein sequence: CATSRTPGQGYEQYF. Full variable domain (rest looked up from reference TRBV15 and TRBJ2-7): DAMVIQNPRYQVTQFGKPVTLSCSQTLNHNVMYWYQQKSSQAPKLLFHYYDKDFNNEADTPDNFQSRRPNTSFCFLDIRSPGLGDTAMYLCATSRTPGQGYEQYFGPGTRLTVT.